This T cell receptor beta chain came from a study of Graves' ophthalmopathy and Graves' hyperthyroidism. V gave up 3 bases and J gave up 2 bases; unmatched junction bases: 6. CDR3 length: 15 residues. Per germline, CDR1 LNHDA and CDR2 SQIVND (reference sequence). Amplification of the TCR beta CDR3 regions used RNA transcripts (as template). First-round RT-PCR employed HTBI primers, with a second-round multiplex PCR after it. Each CDR3 protein gets one entry after TCRdb re-called the multiplex PCR reads with MiXCR. The table records about 740,000 distinct CDR3 sequences, 40% of them present only once. Patients were excluded if they had other autoimmune diseases or uncontrolled infections, and likewise if pregnancy or lactation applied. Thyroid ultrasound, orbital computed tomography, TRAb, serum thyroxine and clinical symptoms formed the basis of diagnosis. A note on this clonotype: Its antigen is undetermined.

Study results and limitations: In separating ophthalmopathy from stable hyperthyroidism, a 13-signature model achieved approximately 91% sensitivity and over 80% specificity. Detection in blood was also observed for most expanded thyroid clonotypes above 0.001 frequency.

The V gene is TRBV19, the J gene TRBJ2-5, with 7 bases that match TRBD1. Sequencing was carried out using peripheral blood. The sequence was obtained from an adult man with Graves' ophthalmopathy. CDR3 nucleotides: TGTGCCAGTAGTATCTTTCGGGACAGACAAGAGACCCAGTACTTC. Translating gives CASSIFRDRQETQYF.